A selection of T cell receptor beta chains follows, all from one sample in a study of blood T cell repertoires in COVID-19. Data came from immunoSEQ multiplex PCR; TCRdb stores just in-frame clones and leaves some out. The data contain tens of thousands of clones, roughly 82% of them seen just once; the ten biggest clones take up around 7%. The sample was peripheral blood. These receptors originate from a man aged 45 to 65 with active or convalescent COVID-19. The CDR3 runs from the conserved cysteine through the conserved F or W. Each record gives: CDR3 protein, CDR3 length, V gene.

CDR3aa: CASSQGGLNYGYTF
len: 14
v_gene: TRBV4-3

CDR3aa: CASSGTSLQETQYF
len: 14
v_gene: TRBV6-5

CDR3aa: CATSDPQGLDTQYF
len: 14
v_gene: TRBV24-1

CDR3aa: CASSTQTGTGNQPQHF
len: 16
v_gene: TRBV28

CDR3aa: CASSGTSGDNEQFF
len: 14
v_gene: TRBV18

CDR3aa: CASSLQGVVLQETQYF
len: 16
v_gene: TRBV5-1

CDR3aa: CASSLGSSGANVLTF
len: 15
v_gene: TRBV28

CDR3aa: CASMGKAYSNQPQHF
len: 15
v_gene: TRBV2

CDR3aa: CASSRDREQETQYF
len: 14
v_gene: TRBV7-2

CDR3aa: CASSLGLSGDYGYTF
len: 15
v_gene: TRBV7-8

CDR3aa: CASTTADRAKADEQFF
len: 16
v_gene: TRBV19

CDR3aa: CASRLGGSYNEQFF
len: 14
v_gene: TRBV2

CDR3aa: CASSPPSGTYYNEQFF
len: 16
v_gene: TRBV18

CDR3aa: CASSSDRVYEQYF
len: 13
v_gene: TRBV11-2

CDR3aa: CASSFSESNQPQHF
len: 14
v_gene: TRBV6-5

CDR3aa: CASSSGADGSPDTQYF
len: 16
v_gene: TRBV10-1

CDR3aa: CASSYYSTGGYGYTF
len: 15
v_gene: TRBV6-5

CDR3aa: CASRPQRNTEAFF
len: 13
v_gene: TRBV27

CDR3aa: CASSPRGSGGAGANVLTF
len: 18
v_gene: TRBV28

CDR3aa: CASSQDRLRGGGADTQYF
len: 18
v_gene: TRBV3-1/TRBV3-2

CDR3aa: CASSQATGREGYTF
len: 14
v_gene: TRBV3-1/TRBV3-2

CDR3aa: CASSPRGASNTEAFF
len: 15
v_gene: TRBV28

CDR3aa: CASRGGQAVYQETQYF
len: 16
v_gene: TRBV2

CDR3aa: CASSQETGTGGNGNEKLFF
len: 19
v_gene: TRBV4-3

CDR3aa: CASSLSGGLNEQYF
len: 14
v_gene: TRBV13

CDR3aa: CASSSTGPTEAFF
len: 13
v_gene: TRBV18

CDR3aa: CASSPAGPRTPLHF
len: 14
v_gene: TRBV28

CDR3aa: CATSKPGGAGADTQYF
len: 16
v_gene: TRBV24-1

CDR3aa: CASSHASGGAHNEQFF
len: 16
v_gene: TRBV3-1/TRBV3-2

CDR3aa: CASSLGDRDTEAFF
len: 14
v_gene: TRBV5-4

CDR3aa: CATSRGQGIEQFF
len: 13
v_gene: TRBV15

CDR3aa: CASSQGGGGTYEQYF
len: 15
v_gene: TRBV14

CDR3aa: CASSQDAQMGQAGRNTIYF
len: 19
v_gene: TRBV4-2

CDR3aa: CASRQTHSYNEQFF
len: 14
v_gene: TRBV5-6

CDR3aa: CASSPSGTGASGELFF
len: 16
v_gene: TRBV18

CDR3aa: CAISGTANEQFF
len: 12
v_gene: TRBV10-3

CDR3aa: CASSEGTGVTGELFF
len: 15
v_gene: TRBV9

CDR3aa: CASSRTGRIGYTF
len: 13
v_gene: TRBV6-2/TRBV6-3

CDR3aa: CASRPPHHNYGYTF
len: 14
v_gene: TRBV28

CDR3aa: CASSIGQGFNIQYF
len: 14
v_gene: TRBV19

CDR3aa: CASSGQENTEAFF
len: 13
v_gene: TRBV10-2

CDR3aa: CASTSGGRNEQFF
len: 13
v_gene: TRBV19

CDR3aa: CASSPSRRANTGELFF
len: 16
v_gene: TRBV18

CDR3aa: CASTDGQGAQPQHF
len: 14
v_gene: TRBV28

CDR3aa: CASSPPGLAGVIETQYF
len: 17
v_gene: TRBV18

CDR3aa: CASSQEFGTEETQYF
len: 15
v_gene: TRBV4-2

CDR3aa: CASSSISASYEQYF
len: 14
v_gene: TRBV5-1

CDR3aa: CASSLADSSNIPGELFF
len: 17
v_gene: TRBV5-1

CDR3aa: CASSEALGGGASGETQYF
len: 18
v_gene: TRBV6-1

CDR3aa: CASSPPGGFATNEKLFF
len: 17
v_gene: TRBV27

CDR3aa: CASSLGRGYGYTF
len: 13
v_gene: TRBV27

CDR3aa: CASSQGGVGSGNTIYF
len: 16
v_gene: TRBV4-3

CDR3aa: CASSEDRAETQYF
len: 13
v_gene: TRBV18

CDR3aa: CASSRELGRAMGDEQYF
len: 17
v_gene: TRBV19

CDR3aa: CATSDPGQGANEQFF
len: 15
v_gene: TRBV24-1

CDR3aa: CASSLGQINQPQHF
len: 14
v_gene: TRBV5-6

CDR3aa: CASSIGGNNEQFF
len: 13
v_gene: TRBV5-1

CDR3aa: CASNPGSPSGANVLTF
len: 16
v_gene: TRBV5-1

CDR3aa: CASSGGQGPSLNTEAFF
len: 17
v_gene: TRBV6-1

CDR3aa: CASSFQDQETQYF
len: 13
v_gene: TRBV5-1